A single sample gave rise to the 3 T cell receptor beta chains below, sequenced in a study of blood T cell repertoires in COVID-19. This table comes from immunoSEQ multiplex PCR, and its TCRdb copy is limited to in-frame clones, with some not included. The table records around 55,000 clones, around 84% of them present only once. The sample comprised peripheral blood. The receptors were gathered from a human donor in a cohort sampled during active or convalescent COVID-19.

This clone came up a few times. The chain employs TRBV3-1 (or the pseudogene TRBV3-2) and TRBJ2-5, with 13 positions matching TRBD2. The junction had 1 base not matched to a gene; V was cut back by 1 base and J by 2 bases. From germline, CDR1 is LGHDT and CDR2 YNNKEL (reference sequence). The CDR3 is made up of 16 amino acids. CDR3 in amino acids: CASSQGLAGGQETQYF. CDR3 nucleotide sequence: TGTGCCAGCAGCCAAGGACTAGCGGGGGGACAAGAGACCCAGTACTTC.

The chain employs TRBV9 and TRBJ1-1; D remains ambiguous. Germline CDR1 and CDR2: SGDLS and YYNGEE. The CDR3 runs to 13 residues. The germline V and J ends were trimmed by 3 bases and 8 bases, with 14 bases remaining between them. In DNA form, the CDR3 reads TGTGCCAGCAGCGCCTCCCGAGGAGGAGAAGCTTTCTTT. This translates into CASSASRGGEAFF.

CDR3 DNA sequence: TGTGCCAGCAGTCGACAGTACCAAGAGACCCAGTACTTC. It codes for CASSRQYQETQYF. This chain joins TRBV11-2 and TRBJ2-5; weak D call: TRBD1 (5 bases). Germline V gene data show CDR1 as SGHAT and CDR2 as FQNNGV. The CDR3 has 13 residues. V lost 6 bases, J lost 0 bases, and 8 bases lay in between.